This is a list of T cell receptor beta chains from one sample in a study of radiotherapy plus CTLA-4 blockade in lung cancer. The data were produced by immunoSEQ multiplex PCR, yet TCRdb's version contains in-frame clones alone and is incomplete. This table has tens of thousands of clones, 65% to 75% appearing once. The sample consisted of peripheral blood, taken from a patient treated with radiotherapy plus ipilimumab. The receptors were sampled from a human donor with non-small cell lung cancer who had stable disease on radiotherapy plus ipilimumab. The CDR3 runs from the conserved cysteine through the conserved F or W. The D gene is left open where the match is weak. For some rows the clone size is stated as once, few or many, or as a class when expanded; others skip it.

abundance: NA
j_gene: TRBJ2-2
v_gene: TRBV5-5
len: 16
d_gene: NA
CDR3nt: TGTGCCAGCAGCTTGGGTATCGGGGCGAACACCGGGGAGCTGTTTTTT
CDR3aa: CASSLGIGANTGELFF

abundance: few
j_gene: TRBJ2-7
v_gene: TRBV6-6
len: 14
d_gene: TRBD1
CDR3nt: TGTGCCAGCAGTGGGACAGGGGAGGCCTACGAGCAGTACTTC
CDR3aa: CASSGTGEAYEQYF

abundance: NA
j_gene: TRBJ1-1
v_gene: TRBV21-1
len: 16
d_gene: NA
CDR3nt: TGTGCCAGCAGCAAAGTAGGGGGGGTGGGGGAGACTGAAGCTTTCTTT
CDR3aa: CASSKVGGVGETEAFF

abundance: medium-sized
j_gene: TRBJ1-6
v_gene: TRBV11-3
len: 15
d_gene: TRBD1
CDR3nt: TGTGCCAGCAGCCCCAGGACAGGGGTAAATTCACCCCTCCACTTT
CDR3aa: CASSPRTGVNSPLHF

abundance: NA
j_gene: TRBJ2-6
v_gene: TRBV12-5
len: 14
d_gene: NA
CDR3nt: TGTGCTAGTGGTTCGTCGGGATCCCGCTCCGTCCTGACTTTC
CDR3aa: CASGSSGSRSVLTF

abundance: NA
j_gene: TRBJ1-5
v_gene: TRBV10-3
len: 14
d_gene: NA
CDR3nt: TGTGCCATCAGTGAGGGAGGGTCCAATCAGCCCCAGCATTTT
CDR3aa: CAISEGGSNQPQHF

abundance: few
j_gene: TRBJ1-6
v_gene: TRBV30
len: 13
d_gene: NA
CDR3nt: TGTGCCTGTCGGAGACAGGCCAATTCACCCCTCCACTTT
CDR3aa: CACRRQANSPLHF

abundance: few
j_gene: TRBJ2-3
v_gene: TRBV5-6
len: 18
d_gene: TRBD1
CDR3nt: TGTGCCAGCAGCTTGACCCAACTCAGGGGGCTGGGGACAGATACGCAGTATTTT
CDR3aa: CASSLTQLRGLGTDTQYF

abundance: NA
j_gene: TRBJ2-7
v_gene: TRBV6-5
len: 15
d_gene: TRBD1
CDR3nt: TGTGCCAGCAGTAACAGGGGCGCAATAGCCCACGAGCAGTACTTC
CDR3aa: CASSNRGAIAHEQYF

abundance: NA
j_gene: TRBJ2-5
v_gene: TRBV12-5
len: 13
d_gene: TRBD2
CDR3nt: TGTGCTAGTGGTTTGACCTTTCGGGGGGAGCAGTACTTC
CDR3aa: CASGLTFRGEQYF

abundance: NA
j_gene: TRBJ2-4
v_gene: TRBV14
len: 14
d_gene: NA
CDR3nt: TGTGCCAGCAGCCAAGAATCGGGGAAAGCCATTCAGTACTTC
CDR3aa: CASSQESGKAIQYF

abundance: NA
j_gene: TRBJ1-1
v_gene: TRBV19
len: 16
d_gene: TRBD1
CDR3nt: TGTGCCAGTAGTCCAGGCCAGGGGGCGTCGAACACTGAAGCTTTCTTT
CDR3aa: CASSPGQGASNTEAFF

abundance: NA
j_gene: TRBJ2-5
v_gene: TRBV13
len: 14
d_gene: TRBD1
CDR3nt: TGTGCCAGCAGCTACAGGGGGGTAAGGGAGACCCAGTACTTC
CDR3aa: CASSYRGVRETQYF

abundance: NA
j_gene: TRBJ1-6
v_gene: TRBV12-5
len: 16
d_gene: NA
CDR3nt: TGTGCTAGTGGTTTGGTACGCCCCCAGATAAATTCACCCCTCCACTTT
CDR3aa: CASGLVRPQINSPLHF

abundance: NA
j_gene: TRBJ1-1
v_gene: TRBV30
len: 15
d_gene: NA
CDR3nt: TGTGCCTGGAGTCGAGCGGGGGACGGAGGCACTGAAGCTTTCTTT
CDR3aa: CAWSRAGDGGTEAFF

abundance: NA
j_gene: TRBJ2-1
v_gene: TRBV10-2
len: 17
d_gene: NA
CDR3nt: TGCGCCAGCAGTGAGTCGATGGGTCAGGCGGGCCACAATGAGCAGTTCTTC
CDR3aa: CASSESMGQAGHNEQFF

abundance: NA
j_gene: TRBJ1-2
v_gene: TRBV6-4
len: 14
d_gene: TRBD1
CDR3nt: TGTGCCAGCAGTCCGGGACAGGGGCGGGACGGCTACACCTTC
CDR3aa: CASSPGQGRDGYTF

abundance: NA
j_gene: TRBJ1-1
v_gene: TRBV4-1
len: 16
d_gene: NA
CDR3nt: TGCGCCAGCAGCCAAGTGTTCCTCCGCGGGGACACTGAAGCTTTCTTT
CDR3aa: CASSQVFLRGDTEAFF

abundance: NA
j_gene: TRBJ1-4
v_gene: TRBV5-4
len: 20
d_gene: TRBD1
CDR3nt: TGTGCCAGCAGCTTGTCTCCCGGGACAGGGGGCACCTCAACTAATGAAAAACTGTTTTTT
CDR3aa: CASSLSPGTGGTSTNEKLFF

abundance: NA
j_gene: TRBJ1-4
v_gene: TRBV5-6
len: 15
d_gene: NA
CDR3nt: TGTGCCAGCAGCTGGTATGGGACTGAGAATGAAAAACTGTTTTTT
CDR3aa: CASSWYGTENEKLFF

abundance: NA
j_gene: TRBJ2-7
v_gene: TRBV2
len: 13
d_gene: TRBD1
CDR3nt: TGTGCCAGCAGGAGGGACAGGGACTACGAGCAGTACTTC
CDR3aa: CASRRDRDYEQYF

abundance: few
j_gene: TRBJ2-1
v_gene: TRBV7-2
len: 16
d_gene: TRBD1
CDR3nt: TGTGCCAGCAGCTGGGGGGGGACAGGGATATACAATGAGCAGTTCTTC
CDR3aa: CASSWGGTGIYNEQFF

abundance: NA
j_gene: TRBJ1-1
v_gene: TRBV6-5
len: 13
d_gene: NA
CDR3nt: TGTGCCAGCAGTCATAATCGCGAGTCTGAAGCTTTCTTT
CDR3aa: CASSHNRESEAFF

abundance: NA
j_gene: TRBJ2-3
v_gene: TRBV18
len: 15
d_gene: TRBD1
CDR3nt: TGTGCCAGCTCACCGACAGGGTTTAGCACAGATACGCAGTATTTT
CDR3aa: CASSPTGFSTDTQYF

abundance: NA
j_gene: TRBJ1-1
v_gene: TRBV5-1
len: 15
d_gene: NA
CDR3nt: TGCGCCAGCAGCTCTAGGACAACTATGAACACTGAAGCTTTCTTT
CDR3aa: CASSSRTTMNTEAFF

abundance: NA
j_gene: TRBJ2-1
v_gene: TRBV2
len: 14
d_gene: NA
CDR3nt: TGTGCCAGCCTCCACGGACTAATTGGCAATGAGCAGTTCTTC
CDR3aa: CASLHGLIGNEQFF

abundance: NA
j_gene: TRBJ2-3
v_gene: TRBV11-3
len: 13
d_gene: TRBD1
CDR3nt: TGTGCCAGCAGCGGGCAGGGGGCGGATACGCAGTATTTT
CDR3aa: CASSGQGADTQYF

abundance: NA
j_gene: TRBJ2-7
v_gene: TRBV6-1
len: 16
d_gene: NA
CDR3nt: TGTGCCAGCAGTGAAGGTCCTAACCCGGGACACTACGAGCAGTACTTC
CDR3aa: CASSEGPNPGHYEQYF

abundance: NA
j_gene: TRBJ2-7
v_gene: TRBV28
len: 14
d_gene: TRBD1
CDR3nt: TGTGCCAGCAGAAGAACAGGGGGCATGGGGGAGCAGTACTTC
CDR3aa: CASRRTGGMGEQYF

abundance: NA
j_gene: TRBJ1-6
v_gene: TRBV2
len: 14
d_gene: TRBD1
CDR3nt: TGTGCCAGCAGGGTTGGGACAGCCAGCCCCGGGCCCCACTTT
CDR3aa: CASRVGTASPGPHF

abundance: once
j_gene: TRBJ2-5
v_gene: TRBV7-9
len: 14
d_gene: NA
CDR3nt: TGTGCCAGCAGCCCTGACAGGTACCAGGAGACCCAGTACTTC
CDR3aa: CASSPDRYQETQYF

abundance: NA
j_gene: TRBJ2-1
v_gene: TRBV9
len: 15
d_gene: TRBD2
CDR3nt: TGTGCCAGCAGCGTGGCGGGGGAGTCCTACAATGAGCAGTTCTTC
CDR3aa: CASSVAGESYNEQFF

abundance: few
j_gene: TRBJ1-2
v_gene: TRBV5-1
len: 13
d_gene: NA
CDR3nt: TGCGCCAGCACGCAAGACAGTTTCTATGGCTACACCTTC
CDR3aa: CASTQDSFYGYTF

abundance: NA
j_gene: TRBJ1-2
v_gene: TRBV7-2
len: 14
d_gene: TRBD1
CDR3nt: TGTGCCAGCCCTGAGCAGGGGGCTAGGGATGGCTACACCTTC
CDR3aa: CASPEQGARDGYTF

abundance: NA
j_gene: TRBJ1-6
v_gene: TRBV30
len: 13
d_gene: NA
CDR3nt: TGTGCCTGGAGCGACAGGAGTAATTCACCCCTCCACTTT
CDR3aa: CAWSDRSNSPLHF

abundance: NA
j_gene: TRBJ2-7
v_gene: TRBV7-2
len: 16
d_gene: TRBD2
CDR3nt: TGTGCCAGCAGCTTAAAACGGTTGGCGGGGGGCTACGAGCAGTACTTC
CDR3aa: CASSLKRLAGGYEQYF

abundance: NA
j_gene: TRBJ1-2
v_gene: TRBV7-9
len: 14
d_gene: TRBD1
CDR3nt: TGTGCCAGCAGCATCAGGACAGGGCAGAGTGGCTACACCTTC
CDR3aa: CASSIRTGQSGYTF

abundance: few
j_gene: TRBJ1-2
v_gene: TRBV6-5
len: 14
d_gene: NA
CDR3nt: TGTGCCAGCAGTTATCTCATGTCGGGGTATGGCTACACCTTC
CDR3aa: CASSYLMSGYGYTF

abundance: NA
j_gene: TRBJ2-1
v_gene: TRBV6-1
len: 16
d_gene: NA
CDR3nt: TGTGCCAGCAGTGAAGACAGGGTCCCCTTTTACAATGAGCAGTTCTTC
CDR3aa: CASSEDRVPFYNEQFF

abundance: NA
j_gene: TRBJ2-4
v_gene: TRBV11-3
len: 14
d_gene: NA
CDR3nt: TGTGCCAGCGGAATGGGGGGTGCCAAAAACATTCAGTACTTC
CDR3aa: CASGMGGAKNIQYF